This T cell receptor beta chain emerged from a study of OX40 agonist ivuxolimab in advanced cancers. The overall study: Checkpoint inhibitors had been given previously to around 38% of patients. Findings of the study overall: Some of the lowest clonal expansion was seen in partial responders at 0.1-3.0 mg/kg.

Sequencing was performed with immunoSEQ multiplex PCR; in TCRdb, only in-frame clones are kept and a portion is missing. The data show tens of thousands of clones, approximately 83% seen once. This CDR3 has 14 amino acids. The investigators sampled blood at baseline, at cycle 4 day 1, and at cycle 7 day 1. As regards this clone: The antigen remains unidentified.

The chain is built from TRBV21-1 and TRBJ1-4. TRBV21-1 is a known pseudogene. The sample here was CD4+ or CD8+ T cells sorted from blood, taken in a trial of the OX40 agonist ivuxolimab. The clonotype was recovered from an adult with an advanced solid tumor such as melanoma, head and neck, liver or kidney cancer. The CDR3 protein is CASSTDRSNEKLFF. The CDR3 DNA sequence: TGTGCCAGCAGCACGGACCGCTCTAATGAAAAACTGTTTTTT.